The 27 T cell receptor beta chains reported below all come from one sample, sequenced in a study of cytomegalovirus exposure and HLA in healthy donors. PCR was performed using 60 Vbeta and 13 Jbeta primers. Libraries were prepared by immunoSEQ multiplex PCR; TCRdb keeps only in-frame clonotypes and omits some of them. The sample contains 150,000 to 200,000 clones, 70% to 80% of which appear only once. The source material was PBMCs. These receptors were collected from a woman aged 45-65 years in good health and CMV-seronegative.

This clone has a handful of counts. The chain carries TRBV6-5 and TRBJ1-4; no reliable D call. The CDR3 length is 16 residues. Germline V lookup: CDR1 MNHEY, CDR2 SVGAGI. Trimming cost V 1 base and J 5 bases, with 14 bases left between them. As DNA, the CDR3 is TGTGCCAGCAGTTACTTCCGGGGAGGGCCAAATGAAAAACTGTTTTTT. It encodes CASSYFRGGPNEKLFF.

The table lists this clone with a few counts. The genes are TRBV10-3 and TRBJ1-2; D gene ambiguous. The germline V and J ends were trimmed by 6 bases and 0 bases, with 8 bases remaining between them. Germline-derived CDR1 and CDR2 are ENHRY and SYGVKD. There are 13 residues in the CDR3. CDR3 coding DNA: TGTGCCATCAGGAGCCTCTCTAACTATGGCTACACCTTC. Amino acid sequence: CAIRSLSNYGYTF.

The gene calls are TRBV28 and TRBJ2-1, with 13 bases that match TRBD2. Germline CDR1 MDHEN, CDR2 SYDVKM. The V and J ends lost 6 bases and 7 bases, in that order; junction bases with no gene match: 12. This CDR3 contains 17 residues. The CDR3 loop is CASSRLAGGPRGNEQFF. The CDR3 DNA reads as TGTGCCAGCAGCCGACTAGCGGGAGGCCCTCGAGGTAATGAGCAGTTCTTC.

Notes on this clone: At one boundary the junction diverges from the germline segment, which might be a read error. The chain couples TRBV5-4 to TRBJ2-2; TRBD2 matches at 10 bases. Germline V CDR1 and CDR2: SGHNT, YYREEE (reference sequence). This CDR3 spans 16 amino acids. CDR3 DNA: TGTGCCAGCACCGAAGCTAGCGGGAGATTGACCGGGGGGCTGTTTTTT. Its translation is CASTEASGRLTGGLFF.

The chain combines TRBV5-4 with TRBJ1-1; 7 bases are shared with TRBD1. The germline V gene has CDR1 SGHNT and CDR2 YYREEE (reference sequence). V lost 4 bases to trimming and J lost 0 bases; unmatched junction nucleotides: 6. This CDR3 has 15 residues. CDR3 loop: CASSRGQHMNTEAFF. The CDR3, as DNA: TGTGCCAGCAGCAGGGGACAGCACATGAACACTGAAGCTTTCTTT.

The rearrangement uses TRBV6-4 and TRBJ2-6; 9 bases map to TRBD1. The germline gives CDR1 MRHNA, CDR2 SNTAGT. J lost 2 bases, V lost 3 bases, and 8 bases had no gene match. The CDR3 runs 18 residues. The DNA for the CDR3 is TGTGCCAGCAGTGAATACCCACAGGGGGCGGCTGGGGCCAACGTCCTGACTTTC. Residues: CASSEYPQGAAGANVLTF.

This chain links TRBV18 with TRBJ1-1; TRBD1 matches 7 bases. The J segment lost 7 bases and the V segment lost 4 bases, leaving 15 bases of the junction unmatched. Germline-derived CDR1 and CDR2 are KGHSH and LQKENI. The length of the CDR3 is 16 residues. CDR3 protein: CASSLGPPGQKIEAFF. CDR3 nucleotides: TGTGCCAGCTCACTCGGACCCCCGGGACAGAAAATTGAAGCTTTCTTT.

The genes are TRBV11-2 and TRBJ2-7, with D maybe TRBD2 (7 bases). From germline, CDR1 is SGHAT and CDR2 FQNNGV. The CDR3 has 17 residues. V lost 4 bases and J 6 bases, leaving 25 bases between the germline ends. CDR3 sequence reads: CASSSRRGEGSSSEQYF. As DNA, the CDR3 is TGTGCCAGCAGCTCCCGGAGGGGGGAGGGCTCATCGTCCGAGCAGTACTTC.

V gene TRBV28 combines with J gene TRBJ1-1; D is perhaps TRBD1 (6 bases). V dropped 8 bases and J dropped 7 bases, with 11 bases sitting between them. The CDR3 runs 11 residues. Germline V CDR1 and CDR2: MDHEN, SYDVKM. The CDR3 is CASATGLEAFF. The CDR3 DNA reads TGTGCCAGCGCCACAGGGCTTGAAGCTTTCTTT.

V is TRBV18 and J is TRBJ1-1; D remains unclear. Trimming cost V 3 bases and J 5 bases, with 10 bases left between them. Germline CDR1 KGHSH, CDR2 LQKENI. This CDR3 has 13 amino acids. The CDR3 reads CASSPSVGTEAFF. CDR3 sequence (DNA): TGTGCCAGCTCACCGTCGGTCGGGACTGAAGCTTTCTTT.

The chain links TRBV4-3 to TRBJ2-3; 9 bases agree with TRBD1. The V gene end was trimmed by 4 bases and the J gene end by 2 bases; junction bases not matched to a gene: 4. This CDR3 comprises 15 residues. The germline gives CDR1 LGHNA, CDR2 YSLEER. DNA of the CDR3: TGCGCCAGCAGCCCCCGGGACAGGGTCACAGATACGCAGTATTTT. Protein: CASSPRDRVTDTQYF.

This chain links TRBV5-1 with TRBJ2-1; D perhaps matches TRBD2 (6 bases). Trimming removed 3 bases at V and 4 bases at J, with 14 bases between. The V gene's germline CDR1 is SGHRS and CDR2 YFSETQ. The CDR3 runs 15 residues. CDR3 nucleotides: TGCGCCAGCAGCTCCGCCGGGACTTCTTACAATGAGCAGTTCTTC. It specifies CASSSAGTSYNEQFF. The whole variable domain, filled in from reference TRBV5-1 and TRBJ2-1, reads KAGVTQTPRYLIKTRGQQVTLSCSPISGHRSVSWYQQTPGQGLQFLFEYFSETQRNKGNFPGRFSGRQFSNSRSEMNVSTLELGDSALYLCASSSAGTSYNEQFFGPGTRLTVL.

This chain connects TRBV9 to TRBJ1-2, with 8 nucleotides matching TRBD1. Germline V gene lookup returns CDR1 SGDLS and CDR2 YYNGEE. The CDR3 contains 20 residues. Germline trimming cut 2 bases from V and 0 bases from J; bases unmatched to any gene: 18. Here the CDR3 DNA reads TGTGCCAGCAGCGTTCAGTGGGCAGGGGGCCAGGTGCCTTCTAACTATGGCTACACCTTC. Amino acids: CASSVQWAGGQVPSNYGYTF.

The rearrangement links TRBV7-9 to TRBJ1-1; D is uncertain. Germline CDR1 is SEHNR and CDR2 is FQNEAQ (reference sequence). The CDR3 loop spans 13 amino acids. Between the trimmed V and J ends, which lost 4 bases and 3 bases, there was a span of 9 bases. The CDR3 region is CASSSLTDTEAFF. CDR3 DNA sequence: TGTGCCAGCAGCTCCCTCACAGACACTGAAGCTTTCTTT.

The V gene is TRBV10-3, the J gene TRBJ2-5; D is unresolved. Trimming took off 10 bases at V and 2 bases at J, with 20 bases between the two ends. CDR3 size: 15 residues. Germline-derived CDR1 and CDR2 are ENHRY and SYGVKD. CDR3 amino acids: CATRSGRSPQETQYF. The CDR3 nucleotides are TGTGCCACCCGATCCGGTAGGAGTCCTCAAGAGACCCAGTACTTC.

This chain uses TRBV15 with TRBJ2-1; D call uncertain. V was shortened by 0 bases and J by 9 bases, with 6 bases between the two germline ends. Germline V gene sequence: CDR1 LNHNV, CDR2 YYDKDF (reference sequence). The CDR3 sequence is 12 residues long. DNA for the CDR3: TGTGCCACCAGCAGAGATTGGGCTGAGCAGTTCTTC. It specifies CATSRDWAEQFF.

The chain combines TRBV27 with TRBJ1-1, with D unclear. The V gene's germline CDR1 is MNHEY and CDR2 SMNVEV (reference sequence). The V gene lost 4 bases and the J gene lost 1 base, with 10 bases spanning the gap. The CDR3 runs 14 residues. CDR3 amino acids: CASSSNSWNTEAFF. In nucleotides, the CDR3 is TGTGCCAGCAGTTCAAACAGCTGGAACACTGAAGCTTTCTTT.

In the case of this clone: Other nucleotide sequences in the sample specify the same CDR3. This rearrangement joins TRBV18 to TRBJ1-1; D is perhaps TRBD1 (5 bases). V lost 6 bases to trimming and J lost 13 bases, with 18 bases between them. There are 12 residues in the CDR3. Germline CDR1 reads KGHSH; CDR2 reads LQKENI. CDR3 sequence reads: CASSAAGVRGFF. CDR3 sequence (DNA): TGTGCCAGCTCTGCCGCGGGGGTTAGAGGTTTCTTT. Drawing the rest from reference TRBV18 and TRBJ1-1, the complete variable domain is NAGVMQNPRHLVRRRGQEARLRCSPMKGHSHVYWYRQLPEEGLKFMVYLQKENIIDESGMPKERFSAEFPKEGPSILRIQQVVRGDSAAYFCASSAAGVRGFFGQGTRLTVV.

The CDR3 nucleotides read TGCGCCAGCAGCGTAGCGGGGGGTCGGACAGATACGCAGTATTTT. It yields the protein CASSVAGGRTDTQYF. This chain connects TRBV5-1 to TRBJ2-3; TRBD2 aligns across 10 bases. Germline values: CDR1 SGHRS, CDR2 YFSETQ. With 4 bases clipped from V and 3 bases from J, the junction kept 5 bases outside the gene matches. CDR3 length: 15 amino acids.

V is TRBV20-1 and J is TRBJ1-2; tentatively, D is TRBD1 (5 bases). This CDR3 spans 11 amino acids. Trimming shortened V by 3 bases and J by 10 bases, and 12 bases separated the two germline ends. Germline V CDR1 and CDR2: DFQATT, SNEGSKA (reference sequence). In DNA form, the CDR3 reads TGCAGTGCTAGTGCAGGGAATGCCTACACCTTC. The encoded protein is CSASAGNAYTF.

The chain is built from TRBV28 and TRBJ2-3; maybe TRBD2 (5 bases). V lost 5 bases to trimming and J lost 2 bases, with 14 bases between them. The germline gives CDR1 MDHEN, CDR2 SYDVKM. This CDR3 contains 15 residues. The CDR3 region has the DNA TGTGCCAGCAGTAAGGCGGAGCGGTTCACAGATACGCAGTATTTT. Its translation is CASSKAERFTDTQYF.

The CDR3 here is CSVGKTGEVDEQYF. CDR3 coding DNA: TGCAGCGTTGGGAAGACAGGGGAAGTTGACGAGCAGTACTTC. J is TRBJ2-7 and V is TRBV29-1, with TRBD1 matching over 8 bases. Looked up from germline, CDR1 is SQVTM and CDR2 is ANQGSEA. Trimming took 4 bases from V and 5 from J; bases not matched to a gene: 10. This CDR3 spans 14 amino acids.

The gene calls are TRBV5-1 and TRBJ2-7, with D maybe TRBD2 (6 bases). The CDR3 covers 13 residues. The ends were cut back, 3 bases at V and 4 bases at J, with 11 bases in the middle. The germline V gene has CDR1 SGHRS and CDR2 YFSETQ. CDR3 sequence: CASSSSGGYEQYF. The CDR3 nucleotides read TGCGCCAGCAGCTCCTCCGGGGGTTACGAGCAGTACTTC. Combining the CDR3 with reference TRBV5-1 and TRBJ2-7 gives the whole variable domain KAGVTQTPRYLIKTRGQQVTLSCSPISGHRSVSWYQQTPGQGLQFLFEYFSETQRNKGNFPGRFSGRQFSNSRSEMNVSTLELGDSALYLCASSSSGGYEQYFGPGTRLTVT.

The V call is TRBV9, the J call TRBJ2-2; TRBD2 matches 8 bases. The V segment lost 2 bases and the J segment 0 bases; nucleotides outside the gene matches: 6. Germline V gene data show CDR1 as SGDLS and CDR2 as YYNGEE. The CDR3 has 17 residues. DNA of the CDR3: TGTGCCAGCAGCGTCGCGGGGGGCCTCCCGAACACCGGGGAGCTGTTTTTT. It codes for CASSVAGGLPNTGELFF.

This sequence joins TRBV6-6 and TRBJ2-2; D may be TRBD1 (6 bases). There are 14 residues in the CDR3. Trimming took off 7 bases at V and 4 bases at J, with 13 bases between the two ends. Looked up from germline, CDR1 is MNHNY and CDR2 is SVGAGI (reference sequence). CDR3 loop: CASNFRGRTGELFF. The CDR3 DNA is TGTGCCAGCAACTTCAGGGGTCGCACCGGGGAGCTGTTTTTT.

CDR3 DNA: TGTGCCAGCAGTGCCCCACAGGGTTGGTATGGCTACACCTTC. It codes for CASSAPQGWYGYTF. The chain has TRBV2 and TRBJ1-2; a possible D gene is TRBD1 (6 bases). The CDR3 is 14 amino acids. Germline CDR1 and CDR2: SNHLY and FYNNEI. The V gene lost 4 bases and the J gene lost 5 bases, with 14 bases spanning the gap.

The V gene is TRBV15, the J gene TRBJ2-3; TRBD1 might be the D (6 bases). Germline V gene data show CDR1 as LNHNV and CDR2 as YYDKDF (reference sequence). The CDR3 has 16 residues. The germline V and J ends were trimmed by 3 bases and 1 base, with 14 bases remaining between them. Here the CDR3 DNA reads TGTGCCACCAGCAGGCCAATGTCAGGGGGCACAGATACGCAGTATTTT. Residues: CATSRPMSGGTDTQYF.